This T cell receptor (beta chain) was identified in a study of T cell responses to AZD1222 COVID-19 vaccine. About the research overall: The analysis combined second doses at about 4 or about 12 weeks.

Whole-study findings and limits: Vaccine-associated CD4 TCRs ranged over spike, dominating at 160-218 and 743-854. Unmutated variant regions reportedly attract nearly half of all spike-specific TCRs. Sampled repertoires all dated from after the peak T cell response.

Points on this clone: No antigen is known for it.

Using immunoSEQ multiplex PCR, the repertoire was profiled, and TCRdb retains in-frame clones only, with some absent. The sample has 110,000 to 150,000 clones; approximately 90% are singletons. Germline V gene data show CDR1 as SGHTA and CDR2 as FQGNSA. The CDR3 is 18 residues long. J was trimmed by 5 bases and V by 2 bases; bases with no gene match: 15. This sample comprised peripheral blood, obtained on day 0 of AZD1222 vaccination. The chain links TRBV7-2 to TRBJ1-1; 9 positions agree with TRBD1. The receptor was isolated from an adult in good health. CDR3 amino acids: CASSLLFPAYRGQTEAFF. The CDR3 DNA is TGTGCCAGCAGCTTATTGTTCCCTGCCTACAGGGGGCAAACTGAAGCTTTCTTT.